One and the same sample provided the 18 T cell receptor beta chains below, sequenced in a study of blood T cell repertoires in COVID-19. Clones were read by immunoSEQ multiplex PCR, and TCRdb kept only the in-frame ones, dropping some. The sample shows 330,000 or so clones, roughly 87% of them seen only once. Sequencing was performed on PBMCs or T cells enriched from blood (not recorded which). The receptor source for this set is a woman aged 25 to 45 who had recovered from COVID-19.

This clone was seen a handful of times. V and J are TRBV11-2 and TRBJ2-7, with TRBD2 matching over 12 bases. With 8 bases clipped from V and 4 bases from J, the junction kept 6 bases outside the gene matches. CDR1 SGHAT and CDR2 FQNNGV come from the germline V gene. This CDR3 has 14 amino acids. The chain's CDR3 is CASRASGRAYEQYF. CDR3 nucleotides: TGTGCCAGCCGGGCTAGCGGGAGGGCATACGAGCAGTACTTC.

The CDR3 here is CASSKTLPGTGLGGYTF. CDR3 nucleotides: TGTGCCAGCAGCAAAACGCTTCCCGGGACAGGGTTAGGCGGCTACACCTTC. V is TRBV7-6 and J is TRBJ1-2; 9 nucleotides line up with TRBD1. V lost 5 bases, J lost 8 bases, and 18 bases stayed unmatched. The CDR3 loop spans 17 amino acids. Germline V gene lookup returns CDR1 SGHVS and CDR2 FNYEAQ.

CDR3 bases: TGTGCCAGCAGTAGAGGCATGGCGAACACTGAAGCTTTCTTT. Translating gives CASSRGMANTEAFF. The chain is built from TRBV5-5 and TRBJ1-1; D unclear. This CDR3 contains 14 residues. CDR1 is SGHKS and CDR2 is YYEKEE in the germline V gene (reference sequence). V lost 5 bases and J lost 1, with 12 bases in between. Using reference TRBV5-5 and TRBJ1-1 for the parts outside the CDR3, the full variable domain is DAGVTQSPTHLIKTRGQQVTLRCSPISGHKSVSWYQQVLGQGPQFIFQYYEKEERGRGNFPDRFSARQFPNYSSELNVNALLLGDSALYLCASSRGMANTEAFFGQGTRLTVV.

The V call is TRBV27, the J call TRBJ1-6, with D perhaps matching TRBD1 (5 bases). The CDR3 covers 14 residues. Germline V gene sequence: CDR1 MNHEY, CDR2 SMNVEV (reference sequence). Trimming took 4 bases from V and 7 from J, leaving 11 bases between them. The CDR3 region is CASSWGDGNSPLHF. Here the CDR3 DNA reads TGTGCCAGCAGTTGGGGGGATGGAAATTCACCCCTCCACTTT.

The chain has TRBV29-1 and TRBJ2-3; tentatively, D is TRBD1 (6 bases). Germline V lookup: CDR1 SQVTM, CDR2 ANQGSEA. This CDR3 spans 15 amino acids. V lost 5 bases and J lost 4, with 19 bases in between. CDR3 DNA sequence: TGCAGCGTTTCTAGGCAGGGGCCGTCCCCAGATACGCAGTATTTT. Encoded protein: CSVSRQGPSPDTQYF.

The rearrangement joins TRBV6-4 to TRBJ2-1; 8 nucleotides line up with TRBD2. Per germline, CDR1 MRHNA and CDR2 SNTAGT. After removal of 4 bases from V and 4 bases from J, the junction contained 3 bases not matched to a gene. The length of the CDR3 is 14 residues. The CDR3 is CASSGGGLYNEQFF. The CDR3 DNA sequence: TGTGCCAGCAGTGGCGGGGGGCTTTACAATGAGCAGTTCTTC.

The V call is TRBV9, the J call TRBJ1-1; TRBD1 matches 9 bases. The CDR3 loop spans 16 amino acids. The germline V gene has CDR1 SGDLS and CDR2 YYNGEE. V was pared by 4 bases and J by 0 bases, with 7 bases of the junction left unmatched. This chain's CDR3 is CASSLGTGLMNTEAFF. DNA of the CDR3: TGTGCCAGCAGCCTGGGGACAGGGCTAATGAACACTGAAGCTTTCTTT.

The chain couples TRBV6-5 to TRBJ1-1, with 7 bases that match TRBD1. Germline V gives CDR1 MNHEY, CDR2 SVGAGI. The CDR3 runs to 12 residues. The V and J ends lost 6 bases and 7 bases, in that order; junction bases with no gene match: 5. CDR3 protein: CASSPDRVEAFF. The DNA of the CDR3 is TGTGCCAGCAGCCCAGACAGGGTTGAAGCTTTCTTT.

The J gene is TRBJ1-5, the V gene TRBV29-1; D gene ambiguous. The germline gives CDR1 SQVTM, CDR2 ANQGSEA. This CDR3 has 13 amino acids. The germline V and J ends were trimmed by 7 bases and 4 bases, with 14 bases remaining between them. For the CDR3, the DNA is TGCAGCGCGAGGCCGGAGGGTAATCAGCCCCAGCATTTT. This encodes CSARPEGNQPQHF.

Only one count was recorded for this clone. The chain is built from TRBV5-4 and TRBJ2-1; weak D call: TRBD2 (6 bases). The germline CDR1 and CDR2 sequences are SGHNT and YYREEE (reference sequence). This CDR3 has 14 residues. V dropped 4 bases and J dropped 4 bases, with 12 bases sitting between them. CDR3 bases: TGTGCCAGCAGCAGTCCTAGCGAATACAATGAGCAGTTCTTC. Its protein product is CASSSPSEYNEQFF.

The CDR3 coding sequence is TGTGCCAGTAGTCCCACTGGACAGGGGAATGAGCAGTTCTTC. This gives the protein CASSPTGQGNEQFF. The chain employs TRBV19 and TRBJ2-1; TRBD1 aligns across 9 bases. Per the germline V gene, CDR1 is LNHDA and CDR2 is SQIVND (reference sequence). Unmatched junction bases numbered 6, after V lost 5 bases and J lost 7 bases. The CDR3 has 14 residues.

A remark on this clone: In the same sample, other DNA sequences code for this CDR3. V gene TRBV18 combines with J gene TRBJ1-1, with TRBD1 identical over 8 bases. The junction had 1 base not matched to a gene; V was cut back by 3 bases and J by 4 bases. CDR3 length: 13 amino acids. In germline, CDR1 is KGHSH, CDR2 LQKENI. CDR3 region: CASSPTGGTEAFF. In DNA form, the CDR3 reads TGTGCCAGCTCACCTACAGGGGGCACTGAAGCTTTCTTT.

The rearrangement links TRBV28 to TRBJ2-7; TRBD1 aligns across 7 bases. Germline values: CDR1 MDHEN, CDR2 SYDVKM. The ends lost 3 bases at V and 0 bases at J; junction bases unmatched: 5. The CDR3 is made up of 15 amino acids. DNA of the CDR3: TGTGCCAGCAGTTTCACCGGGACAGCCTCCTACGAGCAGTACTTC. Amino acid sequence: CASSFTGTASYEQYF.

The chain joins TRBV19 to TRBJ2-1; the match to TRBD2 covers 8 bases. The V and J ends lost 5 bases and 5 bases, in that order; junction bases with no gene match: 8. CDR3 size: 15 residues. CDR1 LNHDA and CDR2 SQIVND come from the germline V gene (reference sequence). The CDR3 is CASSFSGDSDNEQFF. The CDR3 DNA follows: TGTGCCAGTAGTTTTAGCGGGGACTCGGACAATGAGCAGTTCTTC.

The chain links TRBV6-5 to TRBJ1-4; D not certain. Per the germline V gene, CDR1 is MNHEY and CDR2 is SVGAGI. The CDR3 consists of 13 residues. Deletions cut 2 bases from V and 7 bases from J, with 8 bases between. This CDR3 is CASSYQDSEKLFF. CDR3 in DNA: TGTGCCAGCAGTTACCAGGACTCTGAAAAACTGTTTTTT.

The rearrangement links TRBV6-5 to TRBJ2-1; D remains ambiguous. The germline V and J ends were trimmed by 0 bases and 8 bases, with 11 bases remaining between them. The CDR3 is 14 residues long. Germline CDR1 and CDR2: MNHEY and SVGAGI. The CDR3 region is CASSYSPDWDEQFF. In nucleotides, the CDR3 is TGTGCCAGCAGTTACTCCCCCGACTGGGATGAGCAGTTCTTC.

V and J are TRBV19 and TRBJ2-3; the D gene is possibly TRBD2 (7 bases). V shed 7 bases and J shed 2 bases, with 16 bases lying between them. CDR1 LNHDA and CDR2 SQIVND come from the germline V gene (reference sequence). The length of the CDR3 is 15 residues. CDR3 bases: TGTGCCAGTAACCCGTGGGGGGGGCACACAGATACGCAGTATTTT. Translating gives CASNPWGGHTDTQYF.

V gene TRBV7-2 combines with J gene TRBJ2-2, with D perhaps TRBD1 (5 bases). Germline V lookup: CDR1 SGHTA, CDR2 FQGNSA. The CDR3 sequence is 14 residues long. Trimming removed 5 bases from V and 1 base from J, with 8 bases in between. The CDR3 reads CASSAGQNTGELFF. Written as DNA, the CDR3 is TGTGCCAGCAGCGCAGGACAGAACACCGGGGAGCTGTTTTTT. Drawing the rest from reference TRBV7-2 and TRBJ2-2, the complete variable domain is GAGVSQSPSNKVTEKGKDVELRCDPISGHTALYWYRQSLGQGLEFLIYFQGNSAPDKSGLPSDRFSAERTGGSVSTLTIQRTQQEDSAVYLCASSAGQNTGELFFGEGSRLTVL.